The 4 T cell receptor beta chains below all came from one sample that was sequenced in a study of shared clonotypes between healthy human individuals. Here immunoSEQ multiplex PCR was the method, and the copy in TCRdb shows in-frame clones only, minus some. Of around 1.9 million clones listed, around 93% are singletons. Naive CD8 populations comprised CD45RO-negative cells positively selected for CCR7, excluding terminally differentiated effector memory CD45RA+ cells. The sequenced sample consisted of naive CD8+ T cells from PBMCs. These receptors were obtained from a man between 18 and 35 years old in good health. Some clones in this sample may be carry-over from other donors' samples.

The CDR3 reads CASSLRKRIGADTQYF. CDR3 sequence (DNA): TGTGCCAGCAGTTTAAGAAAGAGAATTGGCGCCGATACGCAGTATTTT. V and J are TRBV28 and TRBJ2-3; D is ambiguous. The V end lost 2 bases, the J end lost 6 bases, and 18 bases lay between the germline ends. Germline lookup yields CDR1 MDHEN and CDR2 SYDVKM. This CDR3 contains 16 residues. Supplemented by reference TRBV28 and TRBJ2-3, the full variable domain reads DVKVTQSSRYLVKRTGEKVFLECVQDMDHENMFWYRQDPGLGLRLIYFSYDVKMKEKGDIPEGYSVSREKKERFSLILESASTNQTSMYLCASSLRKRIGADTQYFGPGTRLTVL.

J is TRBJ2-7 and V is TRBV7-2; TRBD1 agrees at 9 bases. This CDR3 spans 15 amino acids. The germline V gene encodes CDR1 SGHTA and CDR2 FQGNSA. Germline trimming cut 4 bases from V and 3 bases from J; bases unmatched to any gene: 7. The CDR3 sequence is CASSYRQGDYYEQYF. The CDR3 DNA is TGTGCCAGCAGCTACCGACAGGGGGACTACTACGAGCAGTACTTC. The full variable domain, completed using reference TRBV7-2 and TRBJ2-7, is GAGVSQSPSNKVTEKGKDVELRCDPISGHTALYWYRQSLGQGLEFLIYFQGNSAPDKSGLPSDRFSAERTGGSVSTLTIQRTQQEDSAVYLCASSYRQGDYYEQYFGPGTRLTVT.

The V call is TRBV18, the J call TRBJ2-7; the D gene is possibly TRBD2 (5 bases). Germline V gene data show CDR1 as KGHSH and CDR2 as LQKENI. V was trimmed by 2 bases and J by 4 bases, leaving 18 bases between them. This CDR3 is 16 amino acids long. CDR3 sequence reads: CASSPVDTPRDYEQYF. In DNA form, the CDR3 reads TGTGCCAGCTCACCAGTTGACACTCCCCGGGATTACGAGCAGTACTTC. Full variable domain (missing parts from reference TRBV18 and TRBJ2-7): NAGVMQNPRHLVRRRGQEARLRCSPMKGHSHVYWYRQLPEEGLKFMVYLQKENIIDESGMPKERFSAEFPKEGPSILRIQQVVRGDSAAYFCASSPVDTPRDYEQYFGPGTRLTVT.

This chain links TRBV19 with TRBJ2-7; TRBD1 matches 8 bases. The length of the CDR3 is 14 residues. The trim removed 3 bases at V and 5 bases at J, leaving 6 bases unmatched. The germline V gene has CDR1 LNHDA and CDR2 SQIVND (reference sequence). The CDR3, as DNA: TGTGCCAGTAGTATTGGACAGGGTGCCAACGAGCAGTACTTC. Residues: CASSIGQGANEQYF.